Below, one T cell receptor (beta chain) is given with its context. This record belongs to a study of control samples from healthy donors and cancer patients. Clones were sequenced by immunoSEQ multiplex PCR, and TCRdb holds only the in-frame ones, with some missing. This sample has more than 95,000 clones; more than 70% occur once, and the top ten carry over 2.5%. The CDR3 spans 15 residues. V was trimmed by 0 bases and J by 3 bases, leaving 12 bases between them. Germline CDR1 reads MNHEY; CDR2 reads SVGAGI. The clonotype originates from a man aged 55-75 years in good health. The source material was blood. This chain connects TRBV6-5 to TRBJ2-7; D possibly corresponds to TRBD2 (5 bases). CDR3 sequence reads: CASSYSSGSIYEQYF. Here the CDR3 DNA reads TGTGCCAGCAGTTACTCGAGTGGGAGCATCTACGAGCAGTACTTC.